This note documents a single T cell receptor beta chain sequence. Its cognate antigen is unknown. The data stem from a study of cytomegalovirus exposure and HLA in healthy donors. Study-wide results and caveats: Sequencing had likely introduced a cluster of highly shared sequence variants as an artifact. Under in vitro conditions, a few CMV-associated chains were confirmed as specific for CMV antigens.

Germline-derived CDR1 and CDR2 are SGHRS and YFSETQ. Trimming took 4 bases from V and 5 from J, leaving 11 bases between them. The CDR3 consists of 13 residues. The PCR made use of 60 Vbeta and 13 Jbeta primers. Clones were read by immunoSEQ multiplex PCR, and TCRdb kept only the in-frame ones, dropping some. The table shows some 130,000 clones, with 55% to 75% occurring only once. The V and J genes are TRBV5-1 and TRBJ2-3, with D possibly TRBD2 on 6 matching bases. This TCR came from a human donor in good health. Sequenced material: PBMCs. Here the CDR3 DNA reads TGCGCCAGCAGCCCCAGACTAGTAGATACGCAGTATTTT. Amino acids: CASSPRLVDTQYF.